This TCR beta chain was recorded in a study of T cell changes during pregnancy in multiple sclerosis. This clone appeared a single time. The data were produced by immunoSEQ multiplex PCR, yet TCRdb's version contains in-frame clones alone and is incomplete. Altogether about 50,000 clones are present, roughly 90% being singletons, with the ten largest covering over 0.55%. Sequences were derived from CD4+ T cells from peripheral blood mononuclear cells, sampled after pregnancy. The TCR originated in a female donor with multiple sclerosis, enrolled in a pregnancy study.

CDR3 in DNA: TGTGCCAGCAGTCGGGGGCTAGCGGGCACAGATACGCAGTATTTT. This codes for CASSRGLAGTDTQYF. The gene calls are TRBV27 and TRBJ2-3; maybe TRBD2 (7 bases). The V gene's germline CDR1 is MNHEY and CDR2 SMNVEV (reference sequence). The CDR3 extends over 15 amino acids. Trimming cost V 5 bases and J 1 base, with 13 bases left between them.